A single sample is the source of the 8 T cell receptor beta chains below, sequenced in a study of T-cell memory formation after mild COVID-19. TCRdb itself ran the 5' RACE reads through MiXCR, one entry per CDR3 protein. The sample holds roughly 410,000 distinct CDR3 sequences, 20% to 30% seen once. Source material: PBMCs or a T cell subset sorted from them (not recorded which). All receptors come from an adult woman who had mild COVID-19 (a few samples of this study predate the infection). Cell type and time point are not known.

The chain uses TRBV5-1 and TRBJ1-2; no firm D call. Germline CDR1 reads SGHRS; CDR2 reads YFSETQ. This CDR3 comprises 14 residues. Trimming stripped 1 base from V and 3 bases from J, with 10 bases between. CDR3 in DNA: TGCGCCAGCAGCTTGCAGCCAGGCCACTATGGCTACACCTTC. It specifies CASSLQPGHYGYTF.

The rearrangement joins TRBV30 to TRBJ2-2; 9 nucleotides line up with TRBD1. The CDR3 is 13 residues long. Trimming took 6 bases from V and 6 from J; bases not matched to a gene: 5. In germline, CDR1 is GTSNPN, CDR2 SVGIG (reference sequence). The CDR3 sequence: CACQGQGSGELFF. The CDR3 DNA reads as TGTGCCTGCCAAGGACAGGGGTCCGGGGAGCTGTTTTTT.

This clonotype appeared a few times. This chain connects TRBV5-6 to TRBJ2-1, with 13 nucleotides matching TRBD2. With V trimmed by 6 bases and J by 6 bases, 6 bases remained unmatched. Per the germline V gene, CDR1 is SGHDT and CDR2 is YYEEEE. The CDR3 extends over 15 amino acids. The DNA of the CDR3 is TGTGCCAGCACCCAGGGACTAGCGGGACGCAATGAGCAGTTCTTC. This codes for CASTQGLAGRNEQFF.

DNA for the CDR3: TGTGCCAGCAGCTTAGTTCACAAGGAGGGCTACACCTTC. It yields the protein CASSLVHKEGYTF. This chain uses TRBV7-9 with TRBJ1-2; no definite D call. The CDR3 runs to 13 residues. CDR1 and CDR2 from the germline V gene are SEHNR and FQNEAQ (reference sequence). V was cut by 1 base and J by 8 bases, with 11 bases left in between.

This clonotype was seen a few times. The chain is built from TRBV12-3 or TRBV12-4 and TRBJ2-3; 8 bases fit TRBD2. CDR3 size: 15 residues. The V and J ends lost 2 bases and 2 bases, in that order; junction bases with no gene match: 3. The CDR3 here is CASSLNSGATDTQYF. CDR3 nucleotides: TGTGCCAGCAGTTTAAATAGCGGGGCCACAGATACGCAGTATTTT.

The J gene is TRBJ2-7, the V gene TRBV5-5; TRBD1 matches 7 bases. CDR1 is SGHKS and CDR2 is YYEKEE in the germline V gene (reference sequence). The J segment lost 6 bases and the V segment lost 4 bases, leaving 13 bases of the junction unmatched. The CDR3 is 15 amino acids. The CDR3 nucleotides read TGTGCCAGCAGCCGTTCGACAGGGAGATATCTCGAGCAGTACTTC. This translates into CASSRSTGRYLEQYF.

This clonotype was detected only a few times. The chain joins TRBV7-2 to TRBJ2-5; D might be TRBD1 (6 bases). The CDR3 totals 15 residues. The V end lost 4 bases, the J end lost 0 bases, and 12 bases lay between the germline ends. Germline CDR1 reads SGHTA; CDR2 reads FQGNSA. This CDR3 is CASSSDRLNQETQYF. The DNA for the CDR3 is TGTGCCAGCAGCTCAGACAGGCTGAACCAAGAGACCCAGTACTTC. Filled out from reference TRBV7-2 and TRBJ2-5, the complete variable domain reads GAGVSQSPSNKVTEKGKDVELRCDPISGHTALYWYRQSLGQGLEFLIYFQGNSAPDKSGLPSDRFSAERTGGSVSTLTIQRTQQEDSAVYLCASSSDRLNQETQYFGPGTRLLVL.

CDR3 DNA sequence: TGTGCCAGTAATGGGTGGACTAACTATGGCTACACCTTC. This gives the protein CASNGWTNYGYTF. This rearrangement joins TRBV6-1 to TRBJ1-2; no definite D call. The CDR3 covers 13 residues. V gave up 9 bases and J gave up 0 bases, with 11 bases separating them. Germline loops: CDR1 MNHNS, CDR2 SASEGT.